The present T cell receptor beta chain was sequenced within a study of control samples from healthy donors and cancer patients. The method was immunoSEQ multiplex PCR; TCRdb's version includes in-frame clones alone and lacks a portion of them. Its table records fewer than 200,000 clones. The sample taken for sequencing was blood. The clonotype originates from a woman younger than 45 in good health.

CDR3 sequence: CASSLEQGPNTEAFF. CDR3 in DNA: TGCGCCAGCAGCTTGGAGCAGGGCCCGAACACTGAAGCTTTCTTT. The rearrangement joins TRBV5-1 to TRBJ1-1, with D possibly TRBD1 on 5 matching bases. The CDR3 covers 15 residues. V lost 0 bases, J lost 1 base, and 10 bases lay in between. Per the germline V gene, CDR1 is SGHRS and CDR2 is YFSETQ.